Each of the 21 T cell receptor beta chains below was sequenced from the same sample in a study of cytomegalovirus exposure and HLA in healthy donors. The PCR had 60 Vbeta and 13 Jbeta primers. TCRdb's copy holds only in-frame clones and misses some; the assay was immunoSEQ multiplex PCR. The sample shows about 180,000 clones, roughly 80% of them seen only once. The sample comprised PBMCs. The origin of the receptors is a man aged 25 to 40 in good health and CMV-seropositive.

The rearrangement uses TRBV9 and TRBJ2-3; D gene ambiguous. V was cut by 1 base and J by 3 bases, with 9 bases left in between. The length of the CDR3 is 14 residues. The germline V gene encodes CDR1 SGDLS and CDR2 YYNGEE. CDR3 region: CASSVNPRTDTQYF. The CDR3 nucleotides are TGTGCCAGCAGCGTAAATCCGCGGACAGATACGCAGTATTTT.

The gene calls are TRBV2 and TRBJ2-5, with 14 nucleotides matching TRBD2. The junction had 7 bases not matched to a gene; V was cut back by 5 bases and J by 5 bases. Germline V lookup: CDR1 SNHLY, CDR2 FYNNEI. This CDR3 comprises 16 residues. The CDR3 region has the DNA TGTGCCAGCAGTCCCTTTCGGACTAGCGGGGGGGAGACCCAGTACTTC. The encoded protein is CASSPFRTSGGETQYF.

This rearrangement joins TRBV15 to TRBJ2-3; 8 bases align to TRBD1. Germline loops: CDR1 LNHNV, CDR2 YYDKDF (reference sequence). The trim removed 4 bases at V and 1 base at J, leaving 4 bases unmatched. CDR3 size: 15 residues. The CDR3 region is CATSINRGGTDTQYF. Here the CDR3 DNA reads TGTGCCACCAGCATCAACAGGGGGGGCACAGATACGCAGTATTTT.

This chain connects TRBV6-5 to TRBJ2-2; 7 nucleotides align to TRBD1. The J segment lost 4 bases and the V segment lost 1 base, leaving 3 bases of the junction unmatched. This CDR3 spans 15 amino acids. The germline CDR1 and CDR2 sequences are MNHEY and SVGAGI. CDR3 DNA sequence: TGTGCCAGCAGTTACTTGGCAGGGGGCACCGGGGAGCTGTTTTTT. Protein sequence: CASSYLAGGTGELFF.

V is TRBV4-1 and J is TRBJ1-6; TRBD1 agrees at 10 bases. V shed 4 bases and J 3 bases; nucleotides not matched to a gene: 18. CDR1 and CDR2 from the germline V gene are MGHRA and YSYEKL. This CDR3 contains 21 residues. CDR3 nucleotide sequence: TGCGCCAGCAGCCGTATGACAGGGGGCAGGAACGGAGGGCTCTATAATTCACCCCTCCACTTT. Amino acid sequence: CASSRMTGGRNGGLYNSPLHF.

For the CDR3, the DNA is TGTGCCAGCAGTCTAGAACTGGCCGAGCAGTTCTTC. Its translation: CASSLELAEQFF. The chain links TRBV28 to TRBJ2-1, with no clear D. The CDR3 loop spans 12 amino acids. Germline assignment: CDR1 MDHEN and CDR2 SYDVKM. Deletions cut 5 bases from V and 10 bases from J, with 12 bases between.

The chain is built from TRBV5-1 and TRBJ1-1; the D gene is possibly TRBD1 (5 bases). CDR3 length: 15 amino acids. Trimming stripped 0 bases from V and 1 base from J, with 10 bases between. Germline CDR1 is SGHRS and CDR2 is YFSETQ. The CDR3 bases are TGCGCCAGCAGCTTGGGGGGCACCACGAACACTGAAGCTTTCTTT. Protein: CASSLGGTTNTEAFF.

The J gene is TRBJ2-1, the V gene TRBV11-3, with a weak D call TRBD1 (6 bases). With 5 bases removed from V and 9 bases from J, the gap between germline ends came to 14 bases. The CDR3 spans 13 residues. CDR1 SGHNT and CDR2 YENEEA come from the germline V gene. The CDR3 spells CASSTRDIGEQFF. CDR3 DNA sequence: TGTGCCAGCAGCACCCGGGACATAGGTGAGCAGTTCTTC.

The gene calls are TRBV29-1 and TRBJ1-2; D not resolved. CDR3 length equals 13 residues. Germline values: CDR1 SQVTM, CDR2 ANQGSEA. V was clipped by 8 bases and J by 0 bases, with 13 bases between them. CDR3 region: CSTTPRTNYGYTF. The CDR3 nucleotides are TGCAGCACTACCCCGCGGACTAACTATGGCTACACCTTC.

The rearrangement links TRBV7-2 to TRBJ2-5, with 7 bases fitting TRBD2. TRBJ2-7 matches the DNA end more closely, so the J call is doubtful. Germline CDR1 and CDR2: SGHTA and FQGNSA. The length of the CDR3 is 14 residues. The CDR3 nucleotides are TGTGCCAGCAGCTCCCGCGGGAGAGCCTACGAGCAGTACTTC. This sequence encodes CASSSRGRAYEQYF.

The count of this clone is one. This sequence joins TRBV7-9 and TRBJ2-3; 9 bases are shared with TRBD1. Trimming removed 8 bases from V and 3 bases from J; junction bases left unmatched: 9. Germline CDR1 and CDR2: SEHNR and FQNEAQ (reference sequence). This CDR3 is 15 amino acids long. The CDR3 region is CASLARDRETDTQYF. CDR3 bases: TGTGCCAGCCTAGCCCGGGACAGGGAAACAGATACGCAGTATTTT. Supplemented by reference TRBV7-9 and TRBJ2-3, the full variable domain reads DTGVSQNPRHKITKRGQNVTFRCDPISEHNRLYWYRQTLGQGPEFLTYFQNEAQLEKSRLLSDRFSAERPKGSFSTLEIQRTEQGDSAMYLCASLARDRETDTQYFGPGTRLTVL.

V and J are TRBV27 and TRBJ1-2; weak D call: TRBD1 (6 bases). Germline CDR1 reads MNHEY; CDR2 reads SMNVEV (reference sequence). The CDR3 totals 15 residues. V lost 4 bases, J lost 6 bases, and 18 bases lay in between. The CDR3 sequence: CASSYRDTARNGYTF. The CDR3 DNA follows: TGTGCCAGCAGTTATCGGGACACGGCTAGGAATGGCTACACCTTC.

The J gene is TRBJ2-5, the V gene TRBV4-1; 7 positions agree with TRBD2. With V trimmed by 1 base and J by 3 bases, 17 bases remained unmatched. Germline loops: CDR1 MGHRA, CDR2 YSYEKL. The CDR3 sequence is 19 residues long. The CDR3 region has the DNA TGCGCCAGCAGCCAAGGTCCACTAGCGAAGGAATTAATAAAAGAGACCCAGTACTTC. This translates into CASSQGPLAKELIKETQYF.

The genes are TRBV4-1 and TRBJ2-7; 8 nucleotides align to TRBD1. This CDR3 contains 17 residues. Germline V lookup: CDR1 MGHRA, CDR2 YSYEKL. Trimming removed 2 bases from V and 9 bases from J; junction bases left unmatched: 18. CDR3 sequence: CASSQSNGQGKTPRQYF. In DNA form, the CDR3 reads TGCGCCAGCAGCCAAAGTAATGGACAGGGTAAAACCCCCCGGCAGTACTTC.

This clone showed up just a few times. The chain recombines TRBV11-2 with TRBJ2-7, with D unclear. Germline assignment: CDR1 SGHAT and CDR2 FQNNGV. The V end lost 5 bases, the J end lost 7 bases, and 12 bases lay between the germline ends. The CDR3 sequence is 12 residues long. CDR3 DNA: TGTGCCAGCAGCCTCCAGTTGGAGGAGCAGTACTTC. Translated: CASSLQLEEQYF. Drawing the rest from reference TRBV11-2 and TRBJ2-7, the complete variable domain is EAGVAQSPRYKIIEKRQSVAFWCNPISGHATLYWYQQILGQGPKLLIQFQNNGVVDDSQLPKDRFSAERLKGVDSTLKIQPAKLEDSAVYLCASSLQLEEQYFGPGTRLTVT.

This chain links TRBV28 with TRBJ2-7; 8 nucleotides agree with TRBD2. There are 12 residues in the CDR3. V shed 6 bases and J 5 bases; nucleotides not matched to a gene: 3. Germline lookup yields CDR1 MDHEN and CDR2 SYDVKM. In nucleotides, the CDR3 is TGTGCCAGCAGGTTAGCGGGAAACGAGCAGTACTTC. This gives the protein CASRLAGNEQYF. Drawing the rest from reference TRBV28 and TRBJ2-7, the complete variable domain is DVKVTQSSRYLVKRTGEKVFLECVQDMDHENMFWYRQDPGLGLRLIYFSYDVKMKEKGDIPEGYSVSREKKERFSLILESASTNQTSMYLCASRLAGNEQYFGPGTRLTVT.

The chain couples TRBV5-5 to TRBJ2-7; the D is unclear. The CDR3 runs 14 residues. Between the trimmed V and J ends, which lost 4 bases and 0 bases, there was a span of 11 bases. Germline V CDR1 and CDR2: SGHKS, YYEKEE (reference sequence). The CDR3 DNA sequence: TGTGCCAGCAGCCTCCTGTTGAGCTCCTACGAGCAGTACTTC. Encoded protein: CASSLLLSSYEQYF.

This clone was picked up one time. The junction shows a germline mismatch at one end, possibly a read error. This chain connects TRBV7-9 to TRBJ2-5, with 7 bases lining up with TRBD2. Per the germline V gene, CDR1 is SEHNR and CDR2 is FQNEAQ (reference sequence). CDR3 length equals 16 residues. CDR3 sequence reads: CSSSFDSFGREETQYF. The DNA of the CDR3 is TGTTCCAGCAGCTTCGATTCCTTCGGGCGGGAGGAGACCCAGTACTTC. Based on the CDR3 plus reference TRBV7-9 and TRBJ2-5, the full variable domain is DTGVSQNPRHKITKRGQNVTFRCDPISEHNRLYWYRQTLGQGPEFLTYFQNEAQLEKSRLLSDRFSAERPKGSFSTLEIQRTEQGDSAMYLCSSSFDSFGREETQYFGPGTRLLVL.

The V gene is TRBV4-1, the J gene TRBJ1-5, with TRBD1 matching over 8 bases. Germline V lookup: CDR1 MGHRA, CDR2 YSYEKL. This CDR3 is 16 amino acids long. Trimming cost V 2 bases and J 2 bases; bases outside gene matches: 5. The CDR3 DNA sequence: TGCGCCAGCAGCCAACTTCAGGGGGCAGGCAATCAGCCCCAGCATTTT. This translates into CASSQLQGAGNQPQHF.

To note about this clone: One junction end disagrees with the germline gene, perhaps due to a read error. The chain uses TRBV29-1 and TRBJ2-7; 9 bases are a match to TRBD2. The CDR3 has 14 residues. CDR1 and CDR2 (germline): SQVTM, ANQGSEA. CDR3 in amino acids: CSVELAGRSSEQYF. DNA for the CDR3: TGCAGCGTTGAACTAGCGGGACGATCCTCCGAGCAGTACTTC.

This chain links TRBV5-1 with TRBJ1-4; D is perhaps TRBD1 (5 bases). The V gene's germline CDR1 is SGHRS and CDR2 YFSETQ. The CDR3 covers 16 residues. Trimming left V 4 bases short and J 4 bases short, with 17 bases between. Written as DNA, the CDR3 is TGCGCCAGCAGCCGGACAAGGGGCAACAGTAATGAAAAACTGTTTTTT. Protein product: CASSRTRGNSNEKLFF.